Following are 25 T cell receptor beta chains from one sample sequenced in a study of molecular identifiers for immune sequencing clone quantification. MiXCR, run by TCRdb on the PCR reads, gives a single entry per CDR3 protein. The data contain tens of thousands of distinct CDR3 sequences, about 19% of them seen just once; the ten biggest clones take up less than 1.2%. Sample: naive CD8+ T cells from blood, with Jurkat cell RNA spiked in. Indicated subset: FACS-sorted CD8+CD4-CCR7+CD45RA+ naive T cells. These receptors were obtained from a human donor in good health. Some libraries in this study had Jurkat cell RNA spiked in.

This clonotype was detected many times. The V and J genes are TRBV7-9 and TRBJ2-3, with 7 positions matching TRBD1. Germline V CDR1 and CDR2: SEHNR, FQNEAQ (reference sequence). V shed 5 bases, J shed 0 bases, and the junction held 8 bases outside the gene matches. The CDR3 sequence is 16 residues long. The CDR3 sequence is CASSTRQGSSTDTQYF. The CDR3 nucleotides are TGTGCCAGCAGCACCCGACAGGGCTCGAGCACAGATACGCAGTATTTT.

This clonotype was seen repeatedly, ten times or more. The genes are TRBV4-3 and TRBJ2-2; TRBD1 might be the D (5 bases). Germline V gives CDR1 LGHNA, CDR2 YSLEER. Trimming shortened V by 0 bases and J by 2 bases, and 7 bases separated the two germline ends. The CDR3 runs 15 residues. The CDR3 DNA sequence: TGCGCCAGCAGCCAAGAAGACAGAAACACCGGGGAGCTGTTTTTT. This encodes CASSQEDRNTGELFF.

This clonotype occurred many times. V gene TRBV29-1 combines with J gene TRBJ2-7; D gene uncertain. V lost 6 bases to trimming and J lost 0 bases, with 6 bases between them. The V gene's germline CDR1 is SQVTM and CDR2 ANQGSEA. CDR3 length: 11 residues. The CDR3 sequence is CSVDDSYEQYF. DNA of the CDR3: TGCAGCGTAGACGACTCCTACGAGCAGTACTTC.

This clonotype was observed many times. The CDR3 DNA follows: TGTGCCAGCAGCCAGGTCGGGGCCAGCAGCACAGATACGCAGTATTTT. Translation: CASSQVGASSTDTQYF. V gene TRBV14 combines with J gene TRBJ2-3, with D perhaps given as TRBD1 or TRBD2 (5 bases each). CDR3 length: 16 residues. Germline V gene data show CDR1 as SGHDN and CDR2 as FVKESK. V shed 3 bases and J shed 0 bases, with 13 bases lying between them.

In this sample, this clonotype turned up many times. The CDR3 DNA sequence: TGTGCCACCAGTGTTGCCCAGACATGGAGCACAGATACGCAGTATTTT. It encodes CATSVAQTWSTDTQYF. The rearrangement joins TRBV24-1 to TRBJ2-3; D remains unclear. Germline V lookup: CDR1 KGHDR, CDR2 SFDVKD. V was shortened by 5 bases and J by 0 bases, with 14 bases between the two germline ends. This CDR3 has 16 residues.

About this clonotype: Since a much larger clone is just one base distant, this may be a read error. V and J are TRBV6-2 or TRBV6-3 and TRBJ2-1; 10 nucleotides match TRBD1. Germline CDR1 reads MNHEY; CDR2 reads SVGEGT. This CDR3 contains 15 residues. The CDR3 is CASLPGTGVWNEQLF. CDR3 DNA sequence: TGTGCCAGCCTGCCCGGGACAGGGGTTTGGAATGAGCAGCTCTTC.

This clonotype was found many times. The V call is TRBV7-9, the J call TRBJ2-3, with TRBD2 matching over 7 bases. The CDR3 is made up of 15 amino acids. V lost 5 bases and J lost 3; bases outside the gene matches: 8. CDR1 is SEHNR, CDR2 FQNEAQ, per germline (reference sequence). The CDR3 DNA follows: TGTGCCAGCAGCATGCCCGGGACTAAAACAGATACGCAGTATTTT. Its translation is CASSMPGTKTDTQYF.

Ten or more counts support this clonotype. CDR3 in amino acids: CASSQDRGGSGNTIYF. As DNA, the CDR3 is TGCGCCAGCAGCCAAGATCGAGGGGGCTCTGGAAACACCATATATTTT. The gene calls are TRBV4-3 and TRBJ1-3; perhaps TRBD1 as D (6 bases). CDR3 length: 16 amino acids. V lost 0 bases and J 0 bases, leaving 9 bases between the germline ends. Germline lookup yields CDR1 LGHNA and CDR2 YSLEER.

At least ten counts were recorded for this clonotype. This chain uses TRBV20-1 with TRBJ2-3; tentative D call: TRBD1 (6 bases). This CDR3 is 15 amino acids long. Trimming shortened V by 7 bases and J by 4 bases, and 21 bases separated the two germline ends. In germline, CDR1 is DFQATT, CDR2 SNEGSKA (reference sequence). DNA of the CDR3: TGCAGTGGGGTAAGGGGGTATGGAGAAGCAGATACGCAGTATTTT. Translated, it gives CSGVRGYGEADTQYF.

The chain carries TRBV7-9 and TRBJ2-5; D is perhaps TRBD1 (5 bases). Germline loops: CDR1 SEHNR, CDR2 FQNEAQ (reference sequence). The CDR3 spans 15 residues. The V end was cut by 5 bases, the J end by 2 bases, with 15 bases between. CDR3 nucleotides: TGTGCCAGCAGCCGTTTAGGGGTTCCGCAAGAGACCCAGTACTTC. It is translated as CASSRLGVPQETQYF.

This clonotype was seen at least ten times. This sequence joins TRBV27 and TRBJ2-6; D unresolved. Deletions cut 3 bases from V and 0 bases from J, with 9 bases between. The germline gives CDR1 MNHEY, CDR2 SMNVEV (reference sequence). CDR3 length equals 16 residues. CDR3: CASSFRHPSGANVLTF. CDR3 DNA: TGTGCCAGCAGTTTCAGACACCCCTCTGGGGCCAACGTCCTGACTTTC.

This clonotype was seen many times. The rearrangement joins TRBV5-1 to TRBJ1-1, with 9 bases aligning to TRBD1. In germline, CDR1 is SGHRS, CDR2 YFSETQ. V lost 4 bases and J lost 4; bases outside the gene matches: 8. CDR3 length: 15 amino acids. The CDR3 here is CASSPGQGELTEAFF. CDR3 DNA sequence: TGCGCCAGCAGCCCGGGACAGGGTGAACTCACTGAAGCTTTCTTT.

About this clonotype: This sequence may be a read error, since a much larger clone differs from it by one base. As DNA, the CDR3 is TGTACCAGCTGTGACGGTCCGGGCCACCAAGAGACCCAGTACTTC. This translates into CTSCDGPGHQETQYF. This rearrangement joins TRBV6-1 to TRBJ2-5; D remains unclear. The CDR3 consists of 15 residues. Germline V gives CDR1 MNHNS, CDR2 SASEGT.

The chain recombines TRBV6-1 with TRBJ2-7; perhaps TRBD2 as D (7 bases). The CDR3 sequence is 12 residues long. CDR1 MNHNS and CDR2 SASEGT come from the germline V gene. Trimming took off 11 bases at V and 7 bases at J, with 18 bases between the two ends. CDR3 loop: CARKVGRGEQYF. DNA for the CDR3: TGTGCCCGCAAGGTGGGGAGGGGGGAGCAGTACTTC.

This clonotype was seen ten or more times. The chain recombines TRBV7-6 with TRBJ2-1, with no clear D. The CDR3 sequence is 13 residues long. Per the germline V gene, CDR1 is SGHVS and CDR2 is FNYEAQ. V was clipped by 3 bases and J by 5 bases, with 8 bases between them. The CDR3 reads CASSFLVNNEQFF. In DNA form, the CDR3 reads TGTGCCAGCAGCTTCTTGGTGAACAATGAGCAGTTCTTC.

This clonotype was counted many times. V is TRBV12-5 and J is TRBJ2-2; D possibly corresponds to TRBD2 (6 bases). Germline V gene data show CDR1 as LGHNT and CDR2 as FRNRAP. V was cut by 8 bases and J by 5 bases, with 9 bases left in between. This CDR3 spans 12 amino acids. In nucleotides, the CDR3 is TGTGCTAGTTTCGCGGGGACCGGGGAGCTGTTTTTT. Protein product: CASFAGTGELFF.

This chain uses TRBV29-1 with TRBJ2-1; 9 positions agree with TRBD2. The CDR3 covers 13 residues. J was trimmed by 8 bases and V by 3 bases; bases with no gene match: 5. Per germline, CDR1 SQVTM and CDR2 ANQGSEA. The CDR3 sequence is CSVDDSGSYEQFF. The CDR3 DNA reads as TGCAGCGTTGACGATAGCGGGAGTTATGAGCAGTTCTTC.

The chain links TRBV7-9 to TRBJ2-3; D possibly matches TRBD1 or TRBD2 (5 bases each). Germline assignment: CDR1 SEHNR and CDR2 FQNEAQ (reference sequence). This CDR3 is built from 16 residues. Trimming stripped 4 bases from V and 0 bases from J, with 14 bases between. CDR3 bases: TGTGCCAGCAGCTCCATAGCGTCAGGGAGCACAGATACGCAGTATTTT. The encoded protein is CASSSIASGSTDTQYF.

This clonotype was recorded a few times. The J gene is TRBJ2-3, the V gene TRBV18; 15 positions match TRBD2. CDR3 length: 19 residues. With 3 bases clipped from V and 2 bases from J, the junction kept 9 bases outside the gene matches. Germline values: CDR1 KGHSH, CDR2 LQKENI. The CDR3 region has the DNA TGTGCCAGCTCACCTTGGACTAGCGGGGGGGTAGGCCCCACAGATACGCAGTATTTT. This translates into CASSPWTSGGVGPTDTQYF. Supplemented by reference TRBV18 and TRBJ2-3, the full variable domain reads NAGVMQNPRHLVRRRGQEARLRCSPMKGHSHVYWYRQLPEEGLKFMVYLQKENIIDESGMPKERFSAEFPKEGPSILRIQQVVRGDSAAYFCASSPWTSGGVGPTDTQYFGPGTRLTVL.

This clonotype was detected many times. The chain is built from TRBV24-1 and TRBJ1-1; unclear D gene. CDR3 length equals 11 residues. The V and J ends lost 2 bases and 11 bases respectively, with 8 bases between them. Germline V gene sequence: CDR1 KGHDR, CDR2 SFDVKD. The CDR3 sequence: CATSDSGPAFF. As DNA, the CDR3 is TGTGCCACCAGTGATTCCGGCCCGGCTTTCTTT.

At least ten counts were recorded for this clonotype. This chain uses TRBV9 with TRBJ2-1; 9 nucleotides agree with TRBD2. Germline CDR1 reads SGDLS; CDR2 reads YYNGEE. The V and J ends lost 4 bases and 8 bases, in that order; junction bases with no gene match: 10. The length of the CDR3 is 15 residues. This chain's CDR3 is CASSTYQRGEDEQFF. The CDR3 DNA reads as TGTGCCAGCAGCACATACCAGCGGGGGGAGGATGAGCAGTTCTTC.

This clonotype came up many times. The chain recombines TRBV6-2 or TRBV6-3 with TRBJ2-3, with TRBD2 matching over 7 bases. Germline loops: CDR1 MNHEY, CDR2 SVGEGT. Trimming took 3 bases from V and 2 from J; bases not matched to a gene: 14. The CDR3 runs 18 residues. Written as DNA, the CDR3 is TGTGCCAGCAGTTATTCCCTCACCATGGGGGGGGACACAGATACGCAGTATTTT. Protein sequence: CASSYSLTMGGDTDTQYF.

This clonotype has ten or more counts. This sequence joins TRBV19 and TRBJ1-1; D gene unclear. Per the germline V gene, CDR1 is LNHDA and CDR2 is SQIVND (reference sequence). V gave up 6 bases and J gave up 0 bases, with 8 bases separating them. The CDR3 consists of 13 residues. The CDR3 sequence: CASSNLLNTEAFF. CDR3 nucleotide sequence: TGTGCCAGTAGCAACCTTCTGAACACTGAAGCTTTCTTT.

The V and J genes are TRBV6-5 and TRBJ1-2, with 9 bases identical to TRBD1. Germline CDR1 MNHEY, CDR2 SVGAGI. V shed 5 bases, J shed 4 bases, and the junction held 8 bases outside the gene matches. This CDR3 has 15 amino acids. The CDR3 here is CASSPWTGETYGYTF. The CDR3 region has the DNA TGTGCCAGCAGTCCGTGGACAGGGGAGACCTATGGCTACACCTTC.

This clonotype was detected ten times or more. The rearrangement joins TRBV7-6 to TRBJ2-7; perhaps TRBD1 as D (6 bases). CDR1 SGHVS and CDR2 FNYEAQ come from the germline V gene. The CDR3 loop spans 14 amino acids. Trimming took 1 base from V and 5 from J, leaving 12 bases between them. CDR3 in amino acids: CASSLGITGNEQYF. DNA of the CDR3: TGTGCCAGCAGCTTAGGGATTACAGGGAACGAGCAGTACTTC.